These T cell receptor beta chains were read from a single sample in a study of blood T cell repertoires in COVID-19. Repertoires were generated with immunoSEQ multiplex PCR, while TCRdb's copy carries only in-frame clones and drops some. Of 55,000 to 65,000 clones listed, 88% are singletons. Source material: peripheral blood. The receptors were gathered from a man aged 55 to 70 with acute or convalescent COVID-19. The CDR3 runs from the conserved cysteine through the conserved F or W. The order of the fields is clone size, J gene, V gene, D gene, CDR3 protein, CDR3 DNA. A D gene is named only where the DNA matches it firmly. Clone size is stated in some rows and not others, as once, few, many or a class when expanded.

clone_size: once
j_call: TRBJ1-2
v_call: TRBV4-1
d_call: TRBD1
cdr3_aa: CASSPPGQLINYGYTF
cdr3_nt: TGCGCCAGCAGCCCCCCGGGACAGCTCATTAACTATGGCTACACCTTC

clone_size: NA
j_call: TRBJ2-7
v_call: TRBV2
d_call: TRBD1
cdr3_aa: CASSRTGGTFYEQYF
cdr3_nt: TGTGCCAGCAGTCGGACAGGGGGGACCTTCTACGAGCAGTACTTC

clone_size: NA
j_call: TRBJ2-7
v_call: TRBV9
d_call: NA
cdr3_aa: CASSPGTRSYEQYF
cdr3_nt: TGTGCCAGCAGCCCAGGGACACGATCCTACGAGCAGTACTTC

clone_size: NA
j_call: TRBJ1-6
v_call: TRBV20-1
d_call: NA
cdr3_aa: CSASPRNSPLHF
cdr3_nt: TGCAGTGCTAGTCCTAGGAATTCACCCCTCCACTTT

clone_size: NA
j_call: TRBJ1-5
v_call: TRBV2
d_call: NA
cdr3_aa: CASRYSTGSNQPQHF
cdr3_nt: TGTGCCAGCAGGTATTCGACAGGTAGCAATCAGCCCCAGCATTTT

clone_size: NA
j_call: TRBJ2-7
v_call: TRBV27
d_call: TRBD1
cdr3_aa: CASSTNRDRYEQYF
cdr3_nt: TGTGCCAGCAGTACCAATAGGGACAGATACGAGCAGTACTTC

clone_size: NA
j_call: TRBJ2-7
v_call: TRBV7-9
d_call: NA
cdr3_aa: CASSPLEQYF
cdr3_nt: TGTGCCAGCAGCCCTCTCGAGCAGTACTTC

clone_size: NA
j_call: TRBJ2-5
v_call: TRBV2
d_call: NA
cdr3_aa: CASRPNLNQETQYF
cdr3_nt: TGTGCCAGCAGGCCTAACCTAAACCAAGAGACCCAGTACTTC

clone_size: NA
j_call: TRBJ1-2
v_call: TRBV6-6
d_call: TRBD1
cdr3_aa: CASTQGQESGYTF
cdr3_nt: TGTGCCAGCACCCAGGGACAGGAGAGTGGCTACACCTTC

clone_size: NA
j_call: TRBJ2-1
v_call: TRBV19
d_call: TRBD1
cdr3_aa: CASSMSPGQGGYNEQFF
cdr3_nt: TGTGCCAGTAGTATGTCGCCGGGACAGGGTGGGTACAATGAGCAGTTCTTC

clone_size: NA
j_call: TRBJ2-2
v_call: TRBV11-2
d_call: TRBD2
cdr3_aa: CASSLDRASGRAGELFF
cdr3_nt: TGTGCCAGCAGCTTAGATCGAGCTAGCGGGAGGGCCGGGGAGCTGTTTTTT

clone_size: NA
j_call: TRBJ2-3
v_call: TRBV7-3
d_call: TRBD1
cdr3_aa: CASSLDRAGTDTQYF
cdr3_nt: TGTGCCAGCAGCCTTGACAGGGCCGGCACAGATACGCAGTATTTT

clone_size: NA
j_call: TRBJ2-7
v_call: TRBV2
d_call: TRBD1
cdr3_aa: CASRDRGYEQYF
cdr3_nt: TGTGCCAGCCGGGACAGGGGGTACGAGCAGTACTTC

clone_size: NA
j_call: TRBJ2-3
v_call: TRBV7-3
d_call: TRBD1
cdr3_aa: CASSSLPGQGASGDTQYF
cdr3_nt: TGTGCCAGCAGCTCCCTCCCGGGACAGGGAGCATCCGGGGATACGCAGTATTTT